The rows below give T cell receptor beta chains drawn from one sample of a study of blood T cells in healthy people across ages. TCRdb itself ran the 5' RACE reads through MiXCR, one entry per CDR3 protein. This repertoire shows about 1,600,000 distinct CDR3 sequences, roughly 45% found once; its top ten account for roughly 8.2%. Material: blood. The receptors were gathered from a young woman in good health. CDR3s include the opening cysteine and the closing phenylalanine or tryptophan. The D gene is left open where the match is weak. Clone size is stated in some rows and not others, as once, few, many or a class when expanded.

J gene,D gene,V gene,clone size,CDR3 DNA,CDR3 protein
TRBJ2-4,.,TRBV12-3/TRBV12-4,many,TGTGCCAGCAGTTTAAGCCAGGGAAAAAACATTCAGTACTTC,CASSLSQGKNIQYF
TRBJ2-1,TRBD2,TRBV20-1,few,TGCAGTGCTAGACAAGATAGCGGGAGGGCCAAGTCCTACAATGAGCAGTTCTTC,CSARQDSGRAKSYNEQFF
TRBJ2-6,.,TRBV12-3/TRBV12-4,.,TGTGCCAGCAGGGTCCGTACGGGGGGGGCCAACGTCCTGACTTTC,CASRVRTGGANVLTF
TRBJ1-1,.,TRBV20-1,few,TGCAGTGCTAGAGCTCCAGTCAGGGCAGGGAAGAACACTGAAGCTTTCTTT,CSARAPVRAGKNTEAFF
TRBJ2-1,TRBD2,TRBV6-6,.,TGTGCCAGCAGTAAGGCACTAGCGGGAGTTGTCGATGAGCAGTTCTTC,CASSKALAGVVDEQFF
TRBJ2-7,.,TRBV4-1,.,TGCGCCAGCAGCCAAGACACGTGGGGGTCTACCAACGAGCAGTACTTC,CASSQDTWGSTNEQYF
TRBJ1-1,.,TRBV6-2/TRBV6-3,.,TGTGCCAGCAGTTTGCCAAGTACTAGGGTGGGGACTGAAGCTTTCTTT,CASSLPSTRVGTEAFF
TRBJ2-4,.,TRBV5-1,.,TGCGCCAGCAGCGACGGGGGTCTAGCCAAAAACATTCAGTACTTC,CASSDGGLAKNIQYF
TRBJ2-7,TRBD1,TRBV3-1,.,TGTGCCAGCAGGGAACAGGGGGCCCCCTACGAGCAGTACTTC,CASREQGAPYEQYF
TRBJ2-7,.,TRBV21-1,.,TGTGCCAGCAGCTCCTTGGGGACACCCGACCAGGCCCCCTACGAGCAGTACTTC,CASSSLGTPDQAPYEQYF
TRBJ2-1,.,TRBV14,few,TGTGCCAGCAGCCAAGTTAGGATATCCTACAATGAGCAGTTCTTC,CASSQVRISYNEQFF
TRBJ2-1,.,TRBV19,.,TGTGCCAGTCGCTACAGAAGCAATGAGCAGTTCTTC,CASRYRSNEQFF
TRBJ2-3,TRBD1,TRBV29-1,many,TGCAGCGAGAAGGGGGCGAGGAGCACAGATACGCAGTATTTT,CSEKGARSTDTQYF
TRBJ2-3,.,TRBV9,.,TGTGCCGGCAACAAAGGGGGGGGGCGCACAGATACGCAGTATTTT,CAGNKGGGRTDTQYF
TRBJ2-1,.,TRBV5-1,.,TGCGCCAGCAGCTTGAAGGGAGGGGGCGTGAGGAATGAGCAGTTCTTC,CASSLKGGGVRNEQFF